The 11 T cell receptor beta chains reported below all come from one sample, sequenced in a study of regulatory T cells in long-lasting Graves disease. For TCR beta, libraries came from iRepertoire HTBI primers and Arm-PCR of CDR3 regions. One entry per CDR3 protein, called by TCRdb with MiXCR from the multiplex PCR reads. The repertoire includes roughly 610,000 distinct CDR3 sequences, about 15% of them detected once, and about 11% sits in the top ten. Described time point: newly diagnosed GD, antithyroid drugs for less than 3 months. RNA isolated from PBMCs was used to make the TCR library. A further study also used this sample, focusing on T cells in Graves' hyperthyroidism and ophthalmopathy.

This material consisted of peripheral blood mononuclear cells (PBMCs), taken at new diagnosis, from a patient treated with antithyroid drugs. The receptors were sampled from a man between 18 and 29 years old with Graves disease.

This clonotype was observed a few times. V is TRBV12-3 or TRBV12-4 and J is TRBJ2-1; D gene unclear. The V end was cut by 8 bases, the J end by 5 bases, with 16 bases between. The CDR3 sequence is 14 residues long. The CDR3 spells CASRLQGINNEQFF. DNA of the CDR3: TGTGCCAGCCGTCTACAAGGCATAAACAATGAGCAGTTCTTC.

This clonotype has ten or more counts. The chain couples TRBV28 to TRBJ2-1; TRBD2 matches at 11 bases. V shed 5 bases, J shed 10 bases, and the junction held 7 bases outside the gene matches. The CDR3 spans 14 residues. Germline V gene sequence: CDR1 MDHEN, CDR2 SYDVKM. CDR3 coding DNA: TGTGCCAGCAGTCCCCAACTAGCGGGAGCGGAGCAGTTCTTC. It encodes CASSPQLAGAEQFF.

The table lists this clonotype with a few counts. The genes are TRBV5-6 and TRBJ2-4; a weak D match, TRBD2 (7 bases). The ends were cut back, 0 bases at V and 8 bases at J, with 12 bases in the middle. Per the germline V gene, CDR1 is SGHDT and CDR2 is YYEEEE. CDR3 length equals 14 residues. Here the CDR3 DNA reads TGTGCCAGCAGCTTGGAGGGGGGGGGGCACATTCAGTACTTC. It yields the protein CASSLEGGGHIQYF. The full variable domain, its missing parts supplied by reference TRBV5-6 and TRBJ2-4, is DAGVTQSPTHLIKTRGQQVTLRCSPKSGHDTVSWYQQALGQGPQFIFQYYEEEERQRGNFPDRFSGHQFPNYSSELNVNALLLGDSALYLCASSLEGGGHIQYFGAGTRLSVL.

This clonotype was seen at least ten times. This chain uses TRBV4-1 with TRBJ2-7, with D unclear. CDR1 and CDR2 from the germline V gene are MGHRA and YSYEKL. CDR3 length: 15 amino acids. The V gene lost 1 base and the J gene lost 0 bases, with 10 bases spanning the gap. Written as DNA, the CDR3 is TGCGCCAGCAGCCAAGCTCCAGTGAGCTCCTACGAGCAGTACTTC. Its protein product is CASSQAPVSSYEQYF.

The table lists this clonotype with a count of one. This chain joins TRBV5-1 and TRBJ1-1, with a tentative D call TRBD1 (6 bases). From germline, CDR1 is SGHRS and CDR2 YFSETQ. Trimming took off 4 bases at V and 7 bases at J, with 14 bases between the two ends. CDR3 length equals 13 residues. The CDR3 loop reads CASSATRGGEAFF. In nucleotides, the CDR3 is TGCGCCAGCAGCGCAACGAGGGGGGGTGAAGCTTTCTTT.

This clonotype has at least ten counts. The rearrangement joins TRBV14 to TRBJ2-7; D unclear. Trimming took 1 base from V and 6 from J, leaving 7 bases between them. The CDR3 is made up of 12 amino acids. Germline-derived CDR1 and CDR2 are SGHDN and FVKESK. CDR3 protein: CASSQVQVEQYF. CDR3 in DNA: TGTGCCAGCAGCCAAGTTCAGGTCGAGCAGTACTTC.

The chain links TRBV20-1 to TRBJ2-3; TRBD2 might be the D (7 bases). CDR3 length: 14 residues. Trimming pared 5 bases from V and 3 bases from J, leaving 15 bases between. The V gene's germline CDR1 is DFQATT and CDR2 SNEGSKA (reference sequence). CDR3 bases: TGCAGTGCTTCCCGGGGAGGGACAACAGATACGCAGTATTTT. Its protein is CSASRGGTTDTQYF.

This clonotype has a handful of counts. The V and J genes are TRBV18 and TRBJ1-5; no definite D call. Germline CDR1 reads KGHSH; CDR2 reads LQKENI. The CDR3 length is 16 residues. V was cut by 0 bases and J by 0 bases, with 9 bases left in between. The CDR3 is CASSPPNTNSNQPQHF. CDR3 nucleotide sequence: TGTGCCAGCTCACCACCGAACACAAATAGCAATCAGCCCCAGCATTTT.

At least ten counts were recorded for this clonotype. The rearrangement uses TRBV28 and TRBJ2-6, with D uncertain. V lost 6 bases, J lost 0 bases, and 6 bases lay in between. Per germline, CDR1 MDHEN and CDR2 SYDVKM. CDR3 size: 14 residues. Here the CDR3 reads CASSRGSGANVLTF. CDR3 bases: TGTGCCAGCAGCCGTGGCTCTGGGGCCAACGTCCTGACTTTC.

V and J are TRBV2 and TRBJ2-4; D may be TRBD1 (6 bases). Trimming stripped 2 bases from V and 0 bases from J, with 11 bases between. The CDR3 is made up of 16 amino acids. Germline CDR1 is SNHLY and CDR2 is FYNNEI. Written as DNA, the CDR3 is TGTGCCAGCAGTGAAACTGGGGGCCTAGCCAAAAACATTCAGTACTTC. It is translated as CASSETGGLAKNIQYF.

A remark on this clonotype: At one end, the junction sequence differs from germline, possibly due to a read error. In nucleotides, the CDR3 is TGTGCCATCAGTGAGTCACTAGCGAGTACGCGGTATTTT. It specifies CAISESLASTRYF. This chain uses TRBV10-3 with TRBJ2-3, with 7 nucleotides matching TRBD2. The CDR3 extends over 13 amino acids. Germline CDR1 ENHRY, CDR2 SYGVKD.